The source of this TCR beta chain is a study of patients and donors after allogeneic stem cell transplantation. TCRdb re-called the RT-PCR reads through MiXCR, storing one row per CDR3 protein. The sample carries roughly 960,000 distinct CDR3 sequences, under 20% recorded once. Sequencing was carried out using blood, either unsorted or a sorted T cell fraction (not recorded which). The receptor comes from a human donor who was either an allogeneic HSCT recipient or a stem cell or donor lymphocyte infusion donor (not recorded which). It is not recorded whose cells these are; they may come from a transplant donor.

The CDR3: CASSLGTGTVKETQYF. CDR3 DNA: TGTGCCAGCAGCTTAGGGACCGGGACAGTGAAAGAGACCCAGTACTTC. The chain recombines TRBV11-1 with TRBJ2-5; 7 bases map to TRBD1. Germline V gene sequence: CDR1 SGHAT, CDR2 FQDESV (reference sequence). J was trimmed by 3 bases and V by 1 base; bases with no gene match: 8. The CDR3 totals 16 residues.